These T cell receptor beta chains were read from a single sample in a study of cytomegalovirus exposure and HLA in healthy donors. Only in-frame clones appear in the TCRdb table, and some are missing; sequencing was by immunoSEQ multiplex PCR. The sample lists about 150,000 clones; roughly 9% were seen once. Material: PBMCs. The receptor source for this set is a woman in her thirties or forties in good health and CMV-seropositive. Both conserved end residues are part of each CDR3. D genes are given only for firm matches. The size entry gives once, few, many or a size class.

v_call	clone_size	d_call	j_call	cdr3_nt	cdr3_aa
TRBV2	few	-	TRBJ1-6	TGTGCCAGCACCCCGTGGGAGGGAGATTCACCCCTCCACTTT	CASTPWEGDSPLHF